This T cell receptor (beta chain) was profiled in a study of control samples from healthy donors and cancer patients. Germline V gene sequence: CDR1 SNHLY, CDR2 FYNNEI. V gave up 6 bases and J gave up 2 bases, with 11 bases separating them. The CDR3 sequence is 14 residues long. Assay used: immunoSEQ multiplex PCR; TCRdb lists only in-frame clones, some missing. The sample lists about 84,000 clones; around 80% were seen once. The chain joins TRBV2 to TRBJ1-5; D remains unclear. The source material was PBMCs. This TCR was sampled from a man aged 55 to 69 with head and neck cancer. CDR3 DNA: TGTGCCAGCAGCGGACCGGAGGGCAATCAGCCCCAGCATTTT. As protein: CASSGPEGNQPQHF. Full variable domain (remainder filled in from reference TRBV2 and TRBJ1-5): EPEVTQTPSHQVTQMGQEVILRCVPISNHLYFYWYRQILGQKVEFLVSFYNNEISEKSEIFDDQFSVERPDGSNFTLKIRSTKLEDSAMYFCASSGPEGNQPQHFGDGTRLSIL.